These 8 T cell receptor beta chains originate from one sample sequenced in a study of blood T cells in healthy people across ages. Using a J-beta primer mix together with a sample-barcoded 5' primer, a second PCR was run for roughly 7 to 12 cycles. TCRdb re-called the 5' RACE reads with MiXCR, one entry per CDR3 protein. The sample lists hundreds of thousands of distinct CDR3 sequences; roughly 31% were seen once. Sequencing was done on a sample of blood. These receptor sequences come from a woman at least 80 years old in good health.

The table lists this clonotype with many counts. This chain joins TRBV2 and TRBJ2-5; 9 positions match TRBD2. The germline CDR1 and CDR2 sequences are SNHLY and FYNNEI. CDR3 length: 17 residues. Losses at the gene ends were 6 bases for V and 2 bases for J; bases not matched to a gene: 13. CDR3 DNA: TGTGCCAGCAGCGAACACGAGGGACTAGCAAGACAAGAGACCCAGTACTTC. As protein: CASSEHEGLARQETQYF.

This clonotype was picked up many times. The rearrangement joins TRBV6-1 to TRBJ1-2; D gene uncertain. Germline V CDR1 and CDR2: MNHNS, SASEGT. V gave up 8 bases and J gave up 2 bases, with 12 bases separating them. The CDR3 covers 13 residues. The DNA of the CDR3 is TGTGCCAGCGGCGCGCCCGGGAACTATGGCTACACCTTC. As protein: CASGAPGNYGYTF.

A remark on this clonotype: This may come from a read error, since a much larger clone is one base off. The chain links TRBV5-1 to TRBJ2-1, with TRBD2 matching 8 bases. This CDR3 is 15 amino acids long. V dropped 6 bases and J dropped 9; count of bases not matched to a gene: 14. The germline V gene has CDR1 SGHRS and CDR2 YFSETQ. The CDR3 spells CASKKDPAGGSEQFF. DNA of the CDR3: TGCGCCAGCAAAAAGGACCCCGCGGGAGGAAGTGAGCAGTTCTTC.

This clonotype was detected ten times or more. The chain uses TRBV7-2 and TRBJ2-3; 11 nucleotides line up with TRBD2. Germline CDR1 SGHTA, CDR2 FQGNSA. The CDR3 loop spans 16 amino acids. V shed 5 bases, J shed 6 bases, and the junction held 10 bases outside the gene matches. CDR3: CASSRGVSGGEDTQYF. The CDR3 DNA is TGTGCCAGCAGCCGCGGGGTTAGCGGGGGGGAGGATACGCAGTATTTT.

This clonotype was seen repeatedly, ten times or more. V gene TRBV11-1 combines with J gene TRBJ2-1; D uncertain. The CDR3 consists of 12 residues. V lost 1 base to trimming and J lost 8 bases, with 6 bases between them. In germline, CDR1 is SGHAT, CDR2 FQDESV (reference sequence). CDR3 sequence reads: CASSLESDEQFF. The CDR3 region has the DNA TGTGCCAGCAGCTTAGAGAGCGATGAGCAGTTCTTC.

This clonotype came up many times. The chain recombines TRBV20-1 with TRBJ2-7; tentative D call: TRBD2 (6 bases). CDR1 is DFQATT, CDR2 SNEGSKA, per germline (reference sequence). Deletions cut 6 bases from V and 2 bases from J, with 14 bases between. The CDR3 has 13 residues. CDR3 coding DNA: TGCAGTGCCAGACCGGGACTTGCCTACGAGCAGTACTTC. It is translated as CSARPGLAYEQYF.

With respect to this clonotype: A single base separates this from a much larger clone, so it may be a read error. The J gene is TRBJ2-1, the V gene TRBV5-1; a possible D gene is TRBD1 (5 bases). Near its end, the DNA agrees better with TRBJ2-7, so the J call may be wrong. Germline V CDR1 and CDR2: SGHRS, YFSETQ. The CDR3 runs 15 residues. The CDR3, as DNA: TGCGCCAGCAGCTTGGTAGCAGGGTCCTACAATGAGCAGTACTTC. It specifies CASSLVAGSYNEQYF.

The sample holds a few counts of this clonotype. The J gene is TRBJ2-5, the V gene TRBV6-5; TRBD2 matches at 13 bases. The trim removed 5 bases at V and 11 bases at J, leaving 14 bases unmatched. CDR3 length: 16 amino acids. Germline lookup yields CDR1 MNHEY and CDR2 SVGAGI. The CDR3 sequence is CASSTRTSGRHNEQYF. CDR3 bases: TGTGCCAGCAGTACCCGGACTAGCGGGAGACACAATGAGCAGTACTTC.